This TCR beta chain was documented in a study of CD8 T cells in ankylosing spondylitis. Study conclusions and caveats: Seemingly characteristic of ankylosing spondylitis blood was a TCR beta motif consisting of about 8 highly homologous variants. Researchers report that disease-linked clones proved CD8+ and relatively rare in peripheral blood.

Researchers built TCR beta libraries using quantitative 5'-RACE with molecular barcodes. From the 5' RACE reads, TCRdb called clonotypes with MiXCR, one entry per CDR3 protein. The sample has 240,000 or so distinct CDR3 sequences, about 9.1% seen once. Germline V gene data show CDR1 as LNHDA and CDR2 as SQIVND (reference sequence). V shed 3 bases and J shed 5 bases, with 16 bases lying between them. The CDR3 has 15 amino acids. This clonotype occurred many times. No antigen is known for it. This clonotype was obtained from a male donor with ankylosing spondylitis or in good health (not recorded which). The rearrangement links TRBV19 to TRBJ2-5; D may be TRBD1 (6 bases). The sample was blood, either unsorted or a sorted T cell fraction (not recorded which). CDR3: CASSILQGRVETQYF. The CDR3 bases are TGTGCCAGTAGTATTCTACAGGGAAGGGTGGAGACCCAGTACTTC.